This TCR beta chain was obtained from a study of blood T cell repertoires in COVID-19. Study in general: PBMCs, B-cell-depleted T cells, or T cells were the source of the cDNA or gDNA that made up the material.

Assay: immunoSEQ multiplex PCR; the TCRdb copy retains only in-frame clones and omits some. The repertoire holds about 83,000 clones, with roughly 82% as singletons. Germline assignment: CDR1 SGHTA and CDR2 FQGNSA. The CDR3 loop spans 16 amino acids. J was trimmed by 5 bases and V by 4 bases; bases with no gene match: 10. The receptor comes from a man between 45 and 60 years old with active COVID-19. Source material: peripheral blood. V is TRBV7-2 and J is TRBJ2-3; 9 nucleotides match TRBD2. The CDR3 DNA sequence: TGTGCCAGCAGCTCCCGTAGCGGGGGCGGAATAGATACGCAGTATTTT. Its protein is CASSSRSGGGIDTQYF.